The clone carrying this T cell receptor beta chain came up a few times. This specimen comes from a study of identical twins. Germline V lookup: CDR1 SGHTA, CDR2 FQGNSA. Trimming cost V 1 base and J 6 bases, with 13 bases left between them. The CDR3 contains 14 residues. MiXCR, run by TCRdb on the 5' RACE reads, gives a single entry per CDR3 protein. The sample lists hundreds of thousands of distinct CDR3 sequences, about 20% seen once, with 4% to 5.5% in the top ten. These records were also assigned to another study, of T cells expressing NK-cell markers. From that report: HCMV seropositivity marked seven of the eight sequenced donors; one was seronegative.

V and J are TRBV7-2 and TRBJ2-7, with a possible D match to TRBD2 (6 bases). The sequencing input was PBMCs. This clonotype was obtained from a woman between 18 and 30 years old in good health. The CDR3 here is CASSLVSGPGEQYF. The DNA of the CDR3 is TGTGCCAGCAGCTTAGTTAGCGGACCGGGCGAGCAGTACTTC.